This TCR beta chain was obtained from a study of shared clonotypes between healthy human individuals. Study outcomes and limitations: Four donors held 5% to 5.5% of naive CD4 clonotypes in common. Large depth notwithstanding, sorted-subset sequencing proved incomplete by rarefaction.

Per the germline V gene, CDR1 is SGHNT and CDR2 is YYREEE (reference sequence). The CDR3 runs to 14 residues. The V end was cut by 0 bases, the J end by 0 bases, with 6 bases between. Note on this clone: Antigen unknown.

The study separated CD4+ cells into CD45RA+ naive and CD45RA-negative memory subsets. Clones were read by immunoSEQ multiplex PCR, and TCRdb kept only the in-frame ones, dropping some. The data hold some 1.1 million clones, with roughly 80% observed a single time. V gene TRBV5-4 combines with J gene TRBJ1-1; D remains unclear. The sequence came from a man aged 18 to 35 in good health. Some clones in this sample may be carry-over from other donors' samples. Sequencing was done on a sample of memory CD4+ T cells from PBMCs. The subset: CD45RA-negative fraction. The DNA of the CDR3 is TGTGCCAGCAGCTTGGAGACTCTGAACACTGAAGCTTTCTTT. Its translation is CASSLETLNTEAFF.